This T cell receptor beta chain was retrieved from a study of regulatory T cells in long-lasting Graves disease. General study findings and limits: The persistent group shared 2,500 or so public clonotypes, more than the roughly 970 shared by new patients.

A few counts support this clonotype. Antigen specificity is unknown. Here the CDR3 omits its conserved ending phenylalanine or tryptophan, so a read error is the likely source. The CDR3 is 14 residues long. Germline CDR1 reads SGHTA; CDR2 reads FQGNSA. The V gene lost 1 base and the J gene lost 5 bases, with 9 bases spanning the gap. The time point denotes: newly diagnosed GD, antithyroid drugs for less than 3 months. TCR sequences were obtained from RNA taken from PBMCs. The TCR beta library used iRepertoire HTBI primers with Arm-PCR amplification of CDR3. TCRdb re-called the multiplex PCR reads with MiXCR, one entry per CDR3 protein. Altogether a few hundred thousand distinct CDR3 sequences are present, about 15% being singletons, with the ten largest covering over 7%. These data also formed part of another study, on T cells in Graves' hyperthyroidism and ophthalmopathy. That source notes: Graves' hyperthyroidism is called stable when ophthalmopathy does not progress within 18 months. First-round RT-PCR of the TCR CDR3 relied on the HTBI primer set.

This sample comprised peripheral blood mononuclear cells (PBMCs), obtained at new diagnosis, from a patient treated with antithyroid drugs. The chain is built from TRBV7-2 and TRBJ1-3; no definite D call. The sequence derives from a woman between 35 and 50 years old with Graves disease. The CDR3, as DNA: TGTGCCAGCAGCTTAGAGGCAGACCGAAACACCATATATGTT. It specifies CASSLEADRNTIYV.